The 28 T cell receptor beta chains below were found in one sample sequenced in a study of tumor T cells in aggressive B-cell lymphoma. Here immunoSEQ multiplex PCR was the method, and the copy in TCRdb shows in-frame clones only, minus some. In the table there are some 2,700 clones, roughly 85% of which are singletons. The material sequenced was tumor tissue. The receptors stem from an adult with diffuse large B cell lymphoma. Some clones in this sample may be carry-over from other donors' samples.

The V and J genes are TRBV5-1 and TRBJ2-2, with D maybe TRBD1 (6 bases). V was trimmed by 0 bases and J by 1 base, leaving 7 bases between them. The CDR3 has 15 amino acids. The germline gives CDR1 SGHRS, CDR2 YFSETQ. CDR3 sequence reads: CASSLEGGNTGELFF. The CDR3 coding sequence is TGCGCCAGCAGCTTGGAAGGGGGGAACACCGGGGAGCTGTTTTTT.

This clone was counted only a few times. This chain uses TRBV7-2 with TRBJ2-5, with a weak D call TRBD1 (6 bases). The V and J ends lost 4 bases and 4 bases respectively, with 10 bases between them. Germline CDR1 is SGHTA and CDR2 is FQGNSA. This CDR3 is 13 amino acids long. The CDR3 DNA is TGTGCCAGCAGCTCGGACAGTCGAGAGACCCAGTACTTC. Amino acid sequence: CASSSDSRETQYF.

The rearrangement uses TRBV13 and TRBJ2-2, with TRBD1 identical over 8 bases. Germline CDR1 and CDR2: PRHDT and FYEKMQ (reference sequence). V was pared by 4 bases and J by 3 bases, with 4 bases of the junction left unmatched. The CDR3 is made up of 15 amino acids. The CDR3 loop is CASSSDREYTGELFF. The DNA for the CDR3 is TGTGCCAGCAGCTCGGACAGGGAGTACACCGGGGAGCTGTTTTTT.

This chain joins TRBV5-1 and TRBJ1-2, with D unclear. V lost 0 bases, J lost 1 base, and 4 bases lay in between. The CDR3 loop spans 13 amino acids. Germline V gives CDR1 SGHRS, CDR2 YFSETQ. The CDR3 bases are TGCGCCAGCAGCTTGGACGGTAACTATGGCTACACCTTC. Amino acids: CASSLDGNYGYTF.

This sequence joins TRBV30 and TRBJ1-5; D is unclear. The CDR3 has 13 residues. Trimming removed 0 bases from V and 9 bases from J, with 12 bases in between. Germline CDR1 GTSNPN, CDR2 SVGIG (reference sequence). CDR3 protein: CAWSVSVRGPQHF. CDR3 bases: TGTGCCTGGAGTGTATCGGTCCGGGGGCCCCAGCATTTT. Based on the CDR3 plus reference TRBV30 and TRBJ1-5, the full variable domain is SQTIHQWPATLVQPVGSPLSLECTVEGTSNPNLYWYRQAAGRGLQLLFYSVGIGQISSEVPQNLSASRPQDRQFILSSKKLLLSDSGFYLCAWSVSVRGPQHFGDGTRLSIL.

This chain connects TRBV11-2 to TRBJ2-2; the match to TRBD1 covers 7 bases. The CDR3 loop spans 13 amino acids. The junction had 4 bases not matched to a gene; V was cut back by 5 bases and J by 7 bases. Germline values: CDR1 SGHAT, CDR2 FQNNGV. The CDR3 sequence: CASSRDSLGELFF. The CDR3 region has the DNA TGTGCCAGCAGCAGGGACAGCCTCGGGGAGCTGTTTTTT.

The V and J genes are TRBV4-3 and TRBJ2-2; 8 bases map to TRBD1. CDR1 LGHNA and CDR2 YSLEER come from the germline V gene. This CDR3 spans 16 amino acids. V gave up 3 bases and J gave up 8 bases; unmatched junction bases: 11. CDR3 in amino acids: CASSHRGTGGAGELFF. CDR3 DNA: TGCGCCAGCAGCCACCGGGGGACAGGCGGGGCGGGGGAGCTGTTTTTT.

CDR3 DNA: TGTGCCAGCAGCTTACGGCCTAGCGGGAGTAGCACAGATACGCAGTATTTT. It codes for CASSLRPSGSSTDTQYF. This sequence joins TRBV7-2 and TRBJ2-3; TRBD2 aligns across 10 bases. The CDR3 is made up of 17 amino acids. CDR1 is SGHTA, CDR2 FQGNSA, per germline. The V segment lost 2 bases and the J segment 0 bases; nucleotides outside the gene matches: 5.

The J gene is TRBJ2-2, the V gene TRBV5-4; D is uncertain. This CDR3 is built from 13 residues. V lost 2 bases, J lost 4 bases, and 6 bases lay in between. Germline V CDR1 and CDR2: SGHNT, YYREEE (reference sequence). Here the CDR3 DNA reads TGTGCCAGCAGCTTCCCAATCACCGGGGAGCTGTTTTTT. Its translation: CASSFPITGELFF.

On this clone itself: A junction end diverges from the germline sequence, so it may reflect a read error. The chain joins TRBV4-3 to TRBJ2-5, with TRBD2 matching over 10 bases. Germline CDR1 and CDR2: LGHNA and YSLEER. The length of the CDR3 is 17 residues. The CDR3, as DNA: TGCGCCAACAGCCAAGTCCCTAGCGGGAGTGTCCAAGAGACCCAGTACTTC. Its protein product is CANSQVPSGSVQETQYF.

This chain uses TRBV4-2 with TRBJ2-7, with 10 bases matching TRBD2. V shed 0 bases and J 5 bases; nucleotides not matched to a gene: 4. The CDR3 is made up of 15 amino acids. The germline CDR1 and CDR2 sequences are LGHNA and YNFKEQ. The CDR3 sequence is CASSQDRLAGDEQYF. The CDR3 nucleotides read TGTGCCAGCAGCCAAGATCGGCTAGCGGGAGACGAGCAGTACTTC.

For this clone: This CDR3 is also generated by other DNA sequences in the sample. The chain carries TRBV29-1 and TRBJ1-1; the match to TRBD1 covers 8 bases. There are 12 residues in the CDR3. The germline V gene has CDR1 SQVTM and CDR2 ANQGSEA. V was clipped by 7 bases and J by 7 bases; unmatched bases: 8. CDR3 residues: CSAKQGALEAFF. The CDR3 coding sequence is TGCAGCGCAAAGCAGGGGGCGCTTGAAGCTTTCTTT. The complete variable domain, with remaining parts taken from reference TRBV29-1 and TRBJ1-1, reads SAVISQKPSRDICQRGTSLTIQCQVDSQVTMMFWYRQQPGQSLTLIATANQGSEATYESGFVIDKFPISRPNLTFSTLTVSNMSPEDSSIYLCSAKQGALEAFFGQGTRLTVV.

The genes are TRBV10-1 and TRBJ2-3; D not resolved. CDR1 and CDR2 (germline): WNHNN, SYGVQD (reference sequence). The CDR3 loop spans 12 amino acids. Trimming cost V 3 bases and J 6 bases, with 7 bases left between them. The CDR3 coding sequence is TGCGCCAGCAGTGATTCGGAGGATACGCAGTATTTT. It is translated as CASSDSEDTQYF.

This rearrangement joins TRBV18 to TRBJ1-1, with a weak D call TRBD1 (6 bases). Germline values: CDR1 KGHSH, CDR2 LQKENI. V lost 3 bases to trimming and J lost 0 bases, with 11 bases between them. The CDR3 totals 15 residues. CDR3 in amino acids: CASSPYGTMNTEAFF. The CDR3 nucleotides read TGTGCCAGCTCACCTTACGGGACAATGAACACTGAAGCTTTCTTT. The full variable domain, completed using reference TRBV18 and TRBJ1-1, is NAGVMQNPRHLVRRRGQEARLRCSPMKGHSHVYWYRQLPEEGLKFMVYLQKENIIDESGMPKERFSAEFPKEGPSILRIQQVVRGDSAAYFCASSPYGTMNTEAFFGQGTRLTVV.

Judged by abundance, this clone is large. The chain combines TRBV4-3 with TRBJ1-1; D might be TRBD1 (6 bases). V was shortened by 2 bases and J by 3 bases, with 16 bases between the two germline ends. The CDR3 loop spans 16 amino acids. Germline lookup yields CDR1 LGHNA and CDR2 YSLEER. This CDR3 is CASSQLLEGGDTEAFF. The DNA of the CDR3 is TGCGCCAGCAGCCAATTACTCGAGGGGGGGGACACTGAAGCTTTCTTT.

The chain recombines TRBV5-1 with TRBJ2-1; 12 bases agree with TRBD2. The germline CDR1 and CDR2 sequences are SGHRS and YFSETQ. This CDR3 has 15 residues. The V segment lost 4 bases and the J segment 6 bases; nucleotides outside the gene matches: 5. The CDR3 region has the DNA TGCGCCAGCAGCCTCGGGACTAGCGGGCCCAATGAGCAGTTCTTC. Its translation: CASSLGTSGPNEQFF.

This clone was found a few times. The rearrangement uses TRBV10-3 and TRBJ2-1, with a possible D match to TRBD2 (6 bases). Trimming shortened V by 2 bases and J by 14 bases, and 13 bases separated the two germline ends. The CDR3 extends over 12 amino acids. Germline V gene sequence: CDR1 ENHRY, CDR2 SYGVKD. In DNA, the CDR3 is TGTGCCATCAGTGAGGTGGGAGGCCCTAAGTTCTTC. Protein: CAISEVGGPKFF.

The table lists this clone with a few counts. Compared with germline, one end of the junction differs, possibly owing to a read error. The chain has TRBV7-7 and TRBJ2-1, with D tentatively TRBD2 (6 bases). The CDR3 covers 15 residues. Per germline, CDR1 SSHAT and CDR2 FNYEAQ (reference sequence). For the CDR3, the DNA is TGTGCTAGCAGCCCCGGGACTTCCCCCCGCAATGAGCAGTTCTTC. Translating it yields CASSPGTSPRNEQFF.

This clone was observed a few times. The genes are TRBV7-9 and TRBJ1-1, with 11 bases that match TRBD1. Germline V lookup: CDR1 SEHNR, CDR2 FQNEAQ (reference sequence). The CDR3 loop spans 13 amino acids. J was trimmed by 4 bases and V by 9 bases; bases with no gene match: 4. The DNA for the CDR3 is TGTGCCAGTGTGGGACAGGGGGTCACTGAAGCTTTCTTT. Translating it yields CASVGQGVTEAFF.

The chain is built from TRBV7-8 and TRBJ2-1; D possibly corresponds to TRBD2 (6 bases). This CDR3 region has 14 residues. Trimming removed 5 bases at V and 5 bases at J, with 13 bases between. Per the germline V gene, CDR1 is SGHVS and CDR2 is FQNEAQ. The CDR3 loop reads CASSPRASDNEQFF. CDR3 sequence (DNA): TGTGCCAGCAGCCCCCGTGCTAGCGACAATGAGCAGTTCTTC. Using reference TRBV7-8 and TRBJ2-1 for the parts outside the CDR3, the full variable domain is GAGVSQSPRYKVAKRGQDVALRCDPISGHVSLFWYQQALGQGPEFLTYFQNEAQLDKSGLPSDRFFAERPEGSVSTLKIQRTQQEDSAVYLCASSPRASDNEQFFGPGTRLTVL.

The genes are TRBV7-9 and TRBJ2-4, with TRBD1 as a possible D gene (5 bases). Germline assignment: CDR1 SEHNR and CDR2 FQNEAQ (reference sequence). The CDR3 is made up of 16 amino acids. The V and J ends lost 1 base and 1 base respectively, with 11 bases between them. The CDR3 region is CASSLDGWGAKNIQYF. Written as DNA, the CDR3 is TGTGCCAGCAGCTTAGACGGATGGGGCGCCAAAAACATTCAGTACTTC.

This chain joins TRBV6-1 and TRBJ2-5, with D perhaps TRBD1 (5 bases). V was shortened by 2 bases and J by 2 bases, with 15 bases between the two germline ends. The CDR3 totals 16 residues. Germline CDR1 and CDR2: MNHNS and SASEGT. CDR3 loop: CASSEYGAGWQETQYF. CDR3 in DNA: TGTGCCAGCAGTGAATATGGGGCCGGTTGGCAAGAGACCCAGTACTTC.

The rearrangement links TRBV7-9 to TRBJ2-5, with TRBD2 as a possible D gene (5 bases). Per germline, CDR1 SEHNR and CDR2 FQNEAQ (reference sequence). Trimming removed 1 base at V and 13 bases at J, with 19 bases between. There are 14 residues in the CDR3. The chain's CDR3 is CASSLGEGGTRRYF. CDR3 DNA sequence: TGTGCCAGCAGCTTAGGGGAAGGAGGTACTCGGAGGTACTTC. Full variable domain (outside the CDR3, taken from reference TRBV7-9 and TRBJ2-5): DTGVSQNPRHKITKRGQNVTFRCDPISEHNRLYWYRQTLGQGPEFLTYFQNEAQLEKSRLLSDRFSAERPKGSFSTLEIQRTEQGDSAMYLCASSLGEGGTRRYFGPGTRLLVL.

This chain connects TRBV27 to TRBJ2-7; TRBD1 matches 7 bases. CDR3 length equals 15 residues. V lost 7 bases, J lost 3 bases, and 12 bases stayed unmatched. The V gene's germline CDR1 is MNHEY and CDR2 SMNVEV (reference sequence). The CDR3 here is CASKRGMNRGYEQYF. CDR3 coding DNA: TGTGCCAGCAAGAGGGGTATGAACAGGGGCTACGAGCAGTACTTC.

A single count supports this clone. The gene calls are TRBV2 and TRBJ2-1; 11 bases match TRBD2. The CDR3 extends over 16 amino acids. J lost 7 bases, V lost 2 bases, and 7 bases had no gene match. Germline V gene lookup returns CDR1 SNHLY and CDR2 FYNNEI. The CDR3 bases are TGTGCCAGCAGTGAATACCCTAGCGGGAGGCAAAATGAGCAGTTCTTC. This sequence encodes CASSEYPSGRQNEQFF. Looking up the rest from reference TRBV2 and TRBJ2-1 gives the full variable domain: EPEVTQTPSHQVTQMGQEVILRCVPISNHLYFYWYRQILGQKVEFLVSFYNNEISEKSEIFDDQFSVERPDGSNFTLKIRSTKLEDSAMYFCASSEYPSGRQNEQFFGPGTRLTVL.

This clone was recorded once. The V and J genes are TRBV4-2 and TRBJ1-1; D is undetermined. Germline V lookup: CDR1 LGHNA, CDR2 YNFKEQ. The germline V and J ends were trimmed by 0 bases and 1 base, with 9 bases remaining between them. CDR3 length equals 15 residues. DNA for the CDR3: TGTGCCAGCAGCCAAGACACCAGTGGGAACACTGAAGCTTTCTTT. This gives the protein CASSQDTSGNTEAFF.

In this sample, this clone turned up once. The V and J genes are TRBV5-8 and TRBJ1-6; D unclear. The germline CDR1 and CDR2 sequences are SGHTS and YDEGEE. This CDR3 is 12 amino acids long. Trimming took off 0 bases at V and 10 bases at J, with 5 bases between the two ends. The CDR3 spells CASSLARSPLHF. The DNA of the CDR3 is TGTGCCAGCAGCTTGGCCCGGTCACCCCTCCACTTT.

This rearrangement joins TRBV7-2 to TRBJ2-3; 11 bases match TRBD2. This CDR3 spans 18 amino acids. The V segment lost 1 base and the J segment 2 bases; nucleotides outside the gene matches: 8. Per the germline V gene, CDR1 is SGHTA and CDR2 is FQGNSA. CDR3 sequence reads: CASSLEGLAETHTDTQYF. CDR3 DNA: TGTGCCAGCAGCTTAGAGGGACTAGCGGAAACCCACACAGATACGCAGTATTTT.